This T cell receptor beta chain appears in the sequencing data of a study of T cell responses to AZD1222 COVID-19 vaccine (dated by TCRdb to the early 2020s). Regarding the complete study: A total of around 240 trial participants underwent TCR sequencing, of whom 207 had received two doses of AZD1222 and about 25 had received two doses of the MenACWY control vaccine. Trial participants were enrolled into age subgroups of 18-55, 56-69 and 70-plus years, which contained roughly 150, 30 and 60 TCR-sequenced participants, respectively. The paper as a whole reports these results and caveats: Only five or six AZD1222 recipients were SARS-CoV-2 seropositive at baseline, limiting conclusions about previously exposed vaccinees. A significant rise in spike-specific TCR breadth and depth was observed after two AZD1222 doses relative to day 0 and relative to MenACWY recipients. The whole spike protein was spanned by vaccine-associated CD4 TCRs, and dominant responses were seen in regions 160-218 and 743-854. Most participants were white British and females outnumbered males, and the authors suggested that clonal diversity may have been underestimated. No day 14 peak-response samples were available, so repertoires were characterized only after the peak T cell response. In the small 56-69-year group, the increase in depth fell short of significance, most likely because of low power. Nearly half of unique spike-specific TCRs reportedly recognized epitopes outside regions mutated in the B.1.351 and B.1.1.7 variants.

The CDR3 regions of human TCRbeta chains were subjected to immunosequencing. Regarding the original processing steps: TCRs in the repertoires were matched against a reference library of SARS-CoV-2-specific TCRs that had been generated with the MIRA antigen-specificity platform. Breadth was defined as the fraction of unique TCRs that were SARS-CoV-2-associated. Depth was defined as the fraction of total T cells that were SARS-CoV-2-associated. Using the MIRA data, each spike-specific TCR was mapped to the spike region that the TCR reacts to and placed in a CD4 or CD8 class. Log10-transformed breadth and depth values were compared by one-way ANOVA with Sidak's multiple comparisons tests. TCRdb limited this immuneACCESS table to in-frame rearrangements with V and J called. A share of clones is missing; checked studies link under half to unresolved V genes, and the rest is unexplained. The DNA was the basis for D and trimming; V, J and clone size are from that table. Here the sample has more than 85,000 clones; approximately 94% occur a single time. The ten largest clones represent 2.5% to 3.5% of the sample.

In the case of this clone: The specificity of this receptor is unknown. No per-base quality is available; no much larger clone lies one base away.

The CDR3 contains 14 residues, cysteine and phenylalanine counted. Only the CDR3 DNA stays, 42 bases, in frame from base 1. V lost 1 base and J lost 8 bases; the stretch between them is 14 bases long. CDR1 and CDR2 (LNHDA, SQIVND) derive from the germline V gene (reference sequence). The time point label here, explained by the study, means: about 28 days (+/-7) after the second vaccine dose. AZD1222 recipients with second doses at about 4 weeks or about 12 weeks were pooled, because spike-specific TCR depth and breadth did not differ between schedules. Vaccinee samples were obtained from the UK trials COV001 and COV002, which included a single-blind randomized controlled phase 2/3 trial of AZD1222 (ChAdOx1 nCoV-19) in healthy adults. Trial participant PBMC samples were collected at day 0 and day 28 after the second dose for TCRbeta chain sequencing.

The receptor was derived from an adult who received the AZD1222 COVID-19 vaccine. The input for sequencing was peripheral blood, taken 28 days after the second AZD1222 dose. The V and J genes are TRBV19 and TRBJ1-1; a tentative D match to TRBD1 spans 5 bases. The sequenced DNA: TGTGCCAGTAGTATAGGGGGCATAGCCGACGAAGCTTTCTTT. It codes for CASSIGGIADEAFF. The CDR3, completed at both ends by the reference TRBV19 and TRBJ1-1 genes, gives the full variable domain DGGITQSPKYLFRKEGQNVTLSCEQNLNHDAMYWYRQDPGQGLRLIYYSQIVNDFQKGDIAEGYSVSREKKESFPLTVTSAQKNPTAFYLCASSIGGIADEAFFGQGTRLTVV.